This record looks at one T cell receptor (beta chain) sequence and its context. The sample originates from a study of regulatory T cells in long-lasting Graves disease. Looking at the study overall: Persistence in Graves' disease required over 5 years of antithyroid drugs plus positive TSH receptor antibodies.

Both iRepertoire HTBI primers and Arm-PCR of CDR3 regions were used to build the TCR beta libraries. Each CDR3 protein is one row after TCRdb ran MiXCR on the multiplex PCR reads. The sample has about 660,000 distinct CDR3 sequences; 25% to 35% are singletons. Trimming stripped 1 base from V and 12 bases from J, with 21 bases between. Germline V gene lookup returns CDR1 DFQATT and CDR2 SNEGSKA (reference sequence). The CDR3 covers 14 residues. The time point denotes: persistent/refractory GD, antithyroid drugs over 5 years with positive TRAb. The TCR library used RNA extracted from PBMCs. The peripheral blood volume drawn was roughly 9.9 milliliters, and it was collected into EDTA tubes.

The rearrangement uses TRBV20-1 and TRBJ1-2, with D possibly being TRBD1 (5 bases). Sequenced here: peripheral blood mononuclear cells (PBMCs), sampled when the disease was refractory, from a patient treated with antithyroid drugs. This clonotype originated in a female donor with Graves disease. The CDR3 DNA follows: TGCAGTGCTAGAGTCGGAGGATTTACAGGCTCGGACACCTTC. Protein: CSARVGGFTGSDTF.